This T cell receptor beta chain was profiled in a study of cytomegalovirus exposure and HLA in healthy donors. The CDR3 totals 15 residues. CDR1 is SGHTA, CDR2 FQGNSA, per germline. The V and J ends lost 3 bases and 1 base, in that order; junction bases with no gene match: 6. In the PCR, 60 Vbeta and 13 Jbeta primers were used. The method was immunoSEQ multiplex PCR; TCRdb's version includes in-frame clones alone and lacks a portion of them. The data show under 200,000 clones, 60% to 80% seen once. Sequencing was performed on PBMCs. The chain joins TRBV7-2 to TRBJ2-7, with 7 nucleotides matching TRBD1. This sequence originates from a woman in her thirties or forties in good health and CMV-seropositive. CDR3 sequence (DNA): TGTGCCAGCAGCTTTACGGGACAGCCTTCCTACGAGCAGTACTTC. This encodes CASSFTGQPSYEQYF.